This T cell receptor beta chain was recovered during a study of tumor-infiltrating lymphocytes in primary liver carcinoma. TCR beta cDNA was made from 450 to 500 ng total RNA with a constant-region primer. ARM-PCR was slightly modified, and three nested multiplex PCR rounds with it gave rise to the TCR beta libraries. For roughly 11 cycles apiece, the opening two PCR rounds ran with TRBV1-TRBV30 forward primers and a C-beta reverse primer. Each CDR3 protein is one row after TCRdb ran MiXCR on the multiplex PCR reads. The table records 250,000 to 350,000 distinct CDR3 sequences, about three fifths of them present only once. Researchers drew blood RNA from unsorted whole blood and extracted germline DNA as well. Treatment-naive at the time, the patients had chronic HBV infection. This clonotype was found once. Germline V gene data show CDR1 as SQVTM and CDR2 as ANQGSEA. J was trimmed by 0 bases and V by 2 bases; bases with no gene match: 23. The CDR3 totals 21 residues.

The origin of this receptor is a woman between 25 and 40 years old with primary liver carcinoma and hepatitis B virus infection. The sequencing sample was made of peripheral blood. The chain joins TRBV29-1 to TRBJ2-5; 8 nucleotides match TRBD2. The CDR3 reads CSVESGGGKSLAEGNQETQYF. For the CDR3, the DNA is TGCAGCGTTGAATCGGGGGGAGGGAAGTCACTAGCGGAGGGTAACCAAGAGACCCAGTACTTC.